This TCR beta chain emerged from a study of spatial heterogeneity in lung cancer. Overall study: Among detected sequences, beta-chain ones consistently exceeded alpha-chain ones in number.

Sample time point: sample taken at primary tumor resection. Unsorted whole RNA samples from tumor, nontumor lung or frozen PBMC were sequenced. The donors, 70 to 80 patients with untreated early-stage non-small cell lung cancer, provided the samples. A unique molecular identifier was carried by every single TCR cDNA molecule. TCRdb re-called the 5' RACE reads with MiXCR, one entry per CDR3 protein. Among some 47,000 distinct CDR3 sequences listed, around 7.6% were seen once. At least ten counts were recorded for this clonotype. Germline CDR1 is MNHNY and CDR2 is SVGAGI (reference sequence). V gave up 8 bases and J gave up 1 base; unmatched junction bases: 9. The CDR3 spans 18 residues.

Sequenced material: PBMCs, taken at surgery. The sequence was collected from a female donor with early-stage non-small cell lung cancer. The chain links TRBV6-6 to TRBJ2-2; 14 bases agree with TRBD2. The CDR3 DNA reads as TGTGCCAGCCGTACGATCGGGACTAGCGGGAGGAACACCGGGGAGCTGTTTTTT. Its protein product is CASRTIGTSGRNTGELFF.